The 11 T cell receptor beta chains below all came from one sample that was sequenced in a study of blood T cell repertoires in COVID-19. The assay was immunoSEQ multiplex PCR, and TCRdb's table has in-frame clones only and misses some. The sample has over 250,000 clones; about 85% are singletons. Sequencing input: peripheral blood. All receptors come from a man aged 60 to 69 who had recovered from COVID-19.

The J gene is TRBJ1-2, the V gene TRBV7-3, with D unclear. This CDR3 is 13 amino acids long. Trimming shortened V by 5 bases and J by 2 bases, and 9 bases separated the two germline ends. Germline V gene data show CDR1 as SGHTA and CDR2 as FQGTGA. The CDR3 sequence is CASSPTSNYGYTF. The DNA for the CDR3 is TGTGCCAGCAGCCCAACTAGCAACTATGGCTACACCTTC.

This clone appeared a single time. The chain is built from TRBV11-3 and TRBJ2-2; TRBD1 might be the D (5 bases). V was shortened by 5 bases and J by 6 bases, with 7 bases between the two germline ends. CDR1 is SGHNT and CDR2 is YENEEA in the germline V gene. This CDR3 region has 12 residues. CDR3: CASSQGAGELFF. For the CDR3, the DNA is TGTGCCAGCAGCCAAGGGGCCGGGGAGCTGTTTTTT.

The chain employs TRBV18 and TRBJ1-5, with D unclear. Between the trimmed V and J ends, which lost 2 bases and 5 bases, there was a span of 7 bases. The germline V gene has CDR1 KGHSH and CDR2 LQKENI. The CDR3 extends over 13 amino acids. The CDR3 nucleotides read TGTGCCAGCTCACCAAGCGTTTATCAGCCCCAGCATTTT. Its protein product is CASSPSVYQPQHF.

The count of this clone is one. The chain links TRBV14 to TRBJ1-3; the D gene is possibly TRBD1 (5 bases). Germline CDR1 SGHDN, CDR2 FVKESK. The CDR3 has 15 amino acids. V lost 2 bases to trimming and J lost 2 bases, with 10 bases between them. CDR3 protein: CASSQSRVTGNTIYF. As DNA, the CDR3 is TGTGCCAGCAGCCAAAGCAGGGTAACTGGAAACACCATATATTTT.

The rearrangement links TRBV9 to TRBJ1-5; the D gene is possibly TRBD1 (6 bases). V lost 4 bases and J lost 1, with 12 bases in between. This CDR3 contains 15 residues. The germline V gene has CDR1 SGDLS and CDR2 YYNGEE. The CDR3 protein is CASSPLDSSNQPQHF. The CDR3 DNA reads as TGTGCCAGCAGCCCGTTGGACAGCAGCAATCAGCCCCAGCATTTT.

V and J are TRBV12-3 or TRBV12-4 and TRBJ1-6; D may be TRBD1 (5 bases). The V gene lost 8 bases and the J gene lost 13 bases, with 12 bases spanning the gap. The CDR3 is made up of 11 amino acids. CDR3 nucleotides: TGTGCCAGCTCCGGGGGGGGGCCCCTCCACTTT. Translated: CASSGGGPLHF.

This clone is a singleton in its sample. The chain carries TRBV7-2 and TRBJ1-5; D is unclear. V shed 4 bases and J shed 4 bases, with 8 bases lying between them. In germline, CDR1 is SGHTA, CDR2 FQGNSA. This CDR3 has 13 amino acids. The CDR3 sequence is CASSYQLNQPQHF. The DNA of the CDR3 is TGTGCCAGCAGCTATCAATTGAATCAGCCCCAGCATTTT.

This clone was counted only a few times. This sequence joins TRBV24-1 and TRBJ2-2; a weak D match, TRBD1 (5 bases). Trimming left V 5 bases short and J 4 bases short, with 10 bases between. The CDR3 runs to 14 residues. Germline loops: CDR1 KGHDR, CDR2 SFDVKD. CDR3 sequence reads: CATSVTGATGELFF. DNA for the CDR3: TGTGCCACCAGTGTTACAGGCGCCACCGGGGAGCTGTTTTTT.

In its sample, this clone was seen once. The chain carries TRBV27 and TRBJ2-6, with 10 bases lining up with TRBD1. Germline CDR1 and CDR2: MNHEY and SMNVEV (reference sequence). J was trimmed by 1 base and V by 8 bases; bases with no gene match: 8. The CDR3 runs 17 residues. The CDR3 DNA reads as TGTGCCAGCGGCCCATGGGGACAGGGGTCTGGGGCCAACGTCCTGACTTTC. It codes for CASGPWGQGSGANVLTF.

The J gene is TRBJ2-7, the V gene TRBV6-5; 7 bases are a match to TRBD2. Germline CDR1 and CDR2: MNHEY and SVGAGI. Trimming cost V 6 bases and J 0 bases; bases outside gene matches: 2. The CDR3 totals 13 residues. The CDR3 DNA reads as TGTGCCAGCAGCCCGGGGGGCTCCTACGAGCAGTACTTC. Translated, it gives CASSPGGSYEQYF.

V is TRBV19 and J is TRBJ1-2; 10 nucleotides agree with TRBD1. The CDR3 contains 14 residues. The V gene end was trimmed by 7 bases and the J gene end by 2 bases; junction bases not matched to a gene: 4. The germline CDR1 and CDR2 sequences are LNHDA and SQIVND (reference sequence). CDR3 in DNA: TGTGCCAGTACCCGGACAGGGGGGAACTATGGCTACACCTTC. This gives the protein CASTRTGGNYGYTF.